The source of this TCR beta chain is a study of T cell responses to AZD1222 COVID-19 vaccine. Study findings and constraints: Researchers report vaccine-associated CD4 TCRs spanning spike, with dominance at 160-218 and 743-854.

Worth noting for this clone: What it recognizes is unknown.

The assay was immunoSEQ multiplex PCR, and TCRdb's table has in-frame clones only and misses some. The table lists about 37,000 clones, roughly 90% of them singletons. This CDR3 comprises 14 residues. Trimming took 2 bases from V and 0 from J, leaving 6 bases between them. The germline V gene has CDR1 SGHAT and CDR2 FQDESV (reference sequence). The origin of this receptor is an adult in good health. V usage is TRBV11-1 and J usage is TRBJ2-3; tentatively, D is TRBD2 (5 bases). The sample in question was peripheral blood, obtained on day 0 of AZD1222 vaccination. The CDR3 sequence: CASSLRTSTDTQYF. The CDR3 DNA is TGTGCCAGCAGCTTAAGGACTAGCACAGATACGCAGTATTTT.